The entry below gives a single TCR beta chain sequence along with its context. The antigen is not known. The sample belongs to a study of CD8 T cells in ankylosing spondylitis. The study's findings and limits: Prior literature has documented some motif variants in synovial fluid and blood from reactive arthritis. Seven to nine highly homologous variants formed a TCR beta motif that appeared characteristic of ankylosing spondylitis blood. As reported, disease-linked clones showed significant enrichment in matched ankylosing spondylitis synovial fluid. Peripheral blood samples showed relatively rare disease-linked clones, and these clones were CD8+.

The CDR3 spans 13 residues. Germline-derived CDR1 and CDR2 are DFQATT and SNEGSKA (reference sequence). J gave up 4 bases and V 6 bases, and 9 bases lay outside the gene matches. TCRdb itself ran the 5' RACE reads through MiXCR, one entry per CDR3 protein. The table includes about 200,000 distinct CDR3 sequences, roughly 25% detected once. The sequencing input was blood, either unsorted or a sorted T cell fraction (not recorded which). The clonotype originates from a male donor with ankylosing spondylitis or in good health (not recorded which). The V call is TRBV20-1, the J call TRBJ2-7; 7 bases line up with TRBD1. The CDR3 nucleotides read TGCAGTGCACAGGGGCCCCGGGGATACGAGCAGTACTTC. Translating gives CSAQGPRGYEQYF.